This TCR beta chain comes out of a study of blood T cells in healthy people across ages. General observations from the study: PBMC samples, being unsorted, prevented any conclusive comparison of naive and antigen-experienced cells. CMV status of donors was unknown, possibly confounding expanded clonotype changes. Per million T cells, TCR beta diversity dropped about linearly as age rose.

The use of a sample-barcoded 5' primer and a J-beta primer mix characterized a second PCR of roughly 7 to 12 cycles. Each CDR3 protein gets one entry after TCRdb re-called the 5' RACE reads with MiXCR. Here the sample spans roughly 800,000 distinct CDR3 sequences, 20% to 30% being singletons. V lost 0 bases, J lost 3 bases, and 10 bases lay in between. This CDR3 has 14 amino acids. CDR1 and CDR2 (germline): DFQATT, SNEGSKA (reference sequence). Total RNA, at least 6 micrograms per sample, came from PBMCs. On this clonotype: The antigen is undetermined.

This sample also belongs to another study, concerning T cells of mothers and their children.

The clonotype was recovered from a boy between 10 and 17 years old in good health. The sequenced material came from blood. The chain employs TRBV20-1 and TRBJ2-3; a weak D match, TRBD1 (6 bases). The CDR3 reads CSARDQQGTDTQYF. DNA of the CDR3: TGCAGTGCTAGAGATCAGCAGGGGACAGATACGCAGTATTTT.